One and the same sample provided the 29 T cell receptor beta chains below, sequenced in a study of T-cell reconstitution after alpha-beta-depleted transplantation in children (dated by TCRdb to the mid-2010s). The sample's treatment or condition label, decoded: allogeneic hematopoietic cell transplantation with graft depleted of TCRalphabeta T cells and CD19 B cells. The method behind the library was PCR. The instrument given in TCRdb is Illumina HiSeq 2500. To normalize quantification of the TCRbeta repertoire, the TCR libraries were built with molecular barcoding that relied on unique molecular identifiers. TCRdb redid the processing of the public reads, applying fastp at Q25 and MiXCR, and retained in-frame beta chains. Every distinct CDR3 protein forms one entry, paired with its most common genes and DNA. The sample table lists 700,000 to 850,000 distinct CDR3 sequences, about 16% of them with a count of one. Of the sample, roughly 4.8% falls within the top ten clones.

Sequencing used PBMCs, mostly from graft donor cells, obtained 360 days after TCRalphabeta/CD19-depleted stem cell transplant. These receptors were obtained from a male patient under 18 who had a stem cell transplant for acute lymphoblastic leukemia, so the T cells may come from the graft donor.

J is TRBJ1-2 and V is TRBV12-3 or TRBV12-4; tentative D call: TRBD1 (6 bases). This CDR3 has 14 residues. The V end was cut by 6 bases, the J end by 5 bases, with 16 bases between. For the CDR3, the DNA is TGTGCCAGCAGATTAACAGGGTCGGGATATGGCTACACCTTC. It specifies CASRLTGSGYGYTF.

The V and J genes are TRBV5-1 and TRBJ2-1, with a possible D match to TRBD2 (5 bases). Trimming took off 0 bases at V and 6 bases at J, with 13 bases between the two ends. The CDR3 covers 15 residues. Germline-derived CDR1 and CDR2 are SGHRS and YFSETQ. This CDR3 reads CASSLVTPGGNEQFF. The DNA of the CDR3 is TGCGCCAGCAGCTTGGTAACCCCCGGAGGCAATGAGCAGTTCTTC.

This clonotype was seen a handful of times. This chain links TRBV5-4 with TRBJ1-4; TRBD1 aligns across 7 bases. V was clipped by 2 bases and J by 5 bases; unmatched bases: 6. Germline V gives CDR1 SGHNT, CDR2 YYREEE (reference sequence). The CDR3 runs 15 residues. This CDR3 reads CASSFGGQLNEKLFF. CDR3 nucleotides: TGTGCCAGCAGCTTCGGGGGACAGCTAAATGAAAAACTGTTTTTT.

The chain is built from TRBV6-5 and TRBJ2-5; no clear D. Germline V gene data show CDR1 as MNHEY and CDR2 as SVGAGI. The germline V and J ends were trimmed by 4 bases and 5 bases, with 14 bases remaining between them. The CDR3 is made up of 14 amino acids. As DNA, the CDR3 is TGTGCCAGCAGTTTGCCGGGTCCGGAGGAGACCCAGTACTTC. Translating it yields CASSLPGPEETQYF.

The sample holds many counts of this clonotype. The rearrangement links TRBV29-1 to TRBJ2-7; 8 bases fit TRBD1. The CDR3 contains 14 residues. Germline CDR1 and CDR2: SQVTM and ANQGSEA. J lost 1 base, V lost 6 bases, and 8 bases had no gene match. In nucleotides, the CDR3 is TGCAGCGTGGCCGTGACAGGGGTTTCCTACGAGCAGTACTTC. It encodes CSVAVTGVSYEQYF.

V gene TRBV29-1 combines with J gene TRBJ1-2; D is ambiguous. CDR3 length: 16 amino acids. The V gene lost 5 bases and the J gene lost 3 bases, with 22 bases spanning the gap. Germline loops: CDR1 SQVTM, CDR2 ANQGSEA. CDR3 amino acids: CSVPETSMGFDYGYTF. The CDR3, as DNA: TGCAGCGTTCCTGAAACCTCTATGGGTTTCGACTATGGCTACACCTTC.

This chain links TRBV24-1 with TRBJ2-3; no firm D call. Trimming cost V 2 bases and J 2 bases, with 10 bases left between them. The CDR3 totals 15 residues. Germline CDR1 KGHDR, CDR2 SFDVKD. DNA of the CDR3: TGTGCCACCAGTGATTCTTGGGCTACCACAGATACGCAGTATTTT. It yields the protein CATSDSWATTDTQYF.

This chain links TRBV4-1 with TRBJ2-7; TRBD1 or TRBD2 may be the D gene (5 bases each). The length of the CDR3 is 13 residues. Germline assignment: CDR1 MGHRA and CDR2 YSYEKL. The V and J ends lost 4 bases and 4 bases respectively, with 11 bases between them. The CDR3 bases are TGCGCCAGCAGCCCAAATGGGGGTTACGAGCAGTACTTC. Translated: CASSPNGGYEQYF.

This clonotype has just a few counts. This chain uses TRBV7-2 with TRBJ1-2; TRBD1 matches 7 bases. The length of the CDR3 is 15 residues. The germline CDR1 and CDR2 sequences are SGHTA and FQGNSA. The V gene end was trimmed by 1 base and the J gene end by 4 bases; junction bases not matched to a gene: 6. CDR3 sequence: CASSLDLGQSYGYTF. The CDR3 nucleotides read TGTGCCAGCAGCTTAGATTTGGGACAGAGCTATGGCTACACCTTC.

This clonotype came up a few times. The rearrangement links TRBV29-1 to TRBJ2-7; D gene ambiguous. Germline V gene lookup returns CDR1 SQVTM and CDR2 ANQGSEA. CDR3 length equals 13 residues. V was clipped by 6 bases and J by 0 bases, with 12 bases between them. In DNA form, the CDR3 reads TGCAGCGTCCGCCCCGAAGGCTCCTACGAGCAGTACTTC. Translated: CSVRPEGSYEQYF.

The chain couples TRBV5-1 to TRBJ2-7; D is tentatively TRBD1 or TRBD2 (6 bases each). Germline V gives CDR1 SGHRS, CDR2 YFSETQ. Trimming shortened V by 6 bases and J by 3 bases, and 25 bases separated the two germline ends. This CDR3 has 17 residues. The CDR3 loop reads CASTRGIPTGPFYEQYF. The CDR3 nucleotides read TGCGCCAGCACCCGCGGGATCCCGACAGGACCTTTCTACGAGCAGTACTTC. Complete variable domain (other parts from reference TRBV5-1 and TRBJ2-7): KAGVTQTPRYLIKTRGQQVTLSCSPISGHRSVSWYQQTPGQGLQFLFEYFSETQRNKGNFPGRFSGRQFSNSRSEMNVSTLELGDSALYLCASTRGIPTGPFYEQYFGPGTRLTVT.

This clonotype has a handful of counts. The rearrangement uses TRBV19 and TRBJ1-2, with D possibly TRBD1 on 5 matching bases. The CDR3 covers 12 residues. CDR1 is LNHDA and CDR2 is SQIVND in the germline V gene (reference sequence). The V end was cut by 4 bases, the J end by 6 bases, with 9 bases between. The CDR3 DNA sequence: TGTGCCAGTAGTAATATAGGGGATGGCTACACCTTC. Amino acids: CASSNIGDGYTF.

This clonotype turned up a few times. This chain uses TRBV18 with TRBJ2-7; D ambiguous. Per the germline V gene, CDR1 is KGHSH and CDR2 is LQKENI. The CDR3 loop spans 12 amino acids. The V and J ends lost 1 base and 5 bases respectively, with 6 bases between them. DNA of the CDR3: TGTGCCAGCTCACCACGGAAGGACGAGCAGTACTTC. It is translated as CASSPRKDEQYF.

This clonotype was seen ten or more times. V and J are TRBV5-1 and TRBJ2-1, with 12 bases identical to TRBD2. The germline CDR1 and CDR2 sequences are SGHRS and YFSETQ. V was clipped by 7 bases and J by 0 bases; unmatched bases: 5. This CDR3 spans 16 amino acids. CDR3 coding DNA: TGCGCCAGCTCCGGACTAGCGGGACCCTCCTACAATGAGCAGTTCTTC. This translates into CASSGLAGPSYNEQFF. Combining the CDR3 with reference TRBV5-1 and TRBJ2-1 gives the whole variable domain KAGVTQTPRYLIKTRGQQVTLSCSPISGHRSVSWYQQTPGQGLQFLFEYFSETQRNKGNFPGRFSGRQFSNSRSEMNVSTLELGDSALYLCASSGLAGPSYNEQFFGPGTRLTVL.

This clonotype was counted between two and nine times. The chain employs TRBV5-1 and TRBJ2-3; D is possibly TRBD1 (6 bases). The V gene's germline CDR1 is SGHRS and CDR2 YFSETQ. V shed 4 bases and J shed 2 bases, with 26 bases lying between them. This CDR3 contains 19 residues. The CDR3, as DNA: TGCGCCAGCAGCACCCCGGGACACGCGACCTCCCCTCACACAGATACGCAGTATTTT. Translated: CASSTPGHATSPHTDTQYF. Drawing the rest from reference TRBV5-1 and TRBJ2-3, the complete variable domain is KAGVTQTPRYLIKTRGQQVTLSCSPISGHRSVSWYQQTPGQGLQFLFEYFSETQRNKGNFPGRFSGRQFSNSRSEMNVSTLELGDSALYLCASSTPGHATSPHTDTQYFGPGTRLTVL.

This clonotype has ten or more counts. The CDR3 region has the DNA TGTGCCAGCAGTCCCGGACAGAACACCGGGGAGCTGTTTTTT. The encoded protein is CASSPGQNTGELFF. The chain is built from TRBV27 and TRBJ2-2; maybe TRBD1 (5 bases). The CDR3 is made up of 14 amino acids. V lost 5 bases to trimming and J lost 1 base, with 8 bases between them. Germline V gives CDR1 MNHEY, CDR2 SMNVEV (reference sequence).

The CDR3 bases are TGCAGTGCTAGAGATATGCAGGGGAATCAGCCCCAGCATTTT. This sequence encodes CSARDMQGNQPQHF. The chain combines TRBV20-1 with TRBJ1-5; maybe TRBD1 (6 bases). The CDR3 has 14 amino acids. Germline V CDR1 and CDR2: DFQATT, SNEGSKA (reference sequence). V was trimmed by 0 bases and J by 4 bases, leaving 10 bases between them.

This clonotype was seen a handful of times. The chain employs TRBV5-8 and TRBJ2-7, with TRBD1 matching 8 bases. CDR1 and CDR2 from the germline V gene are SGHTS and YDEGEE. There are 15 residues in the CDR3. V shed 1 base, J shed 5 bases, and the junction held 8 bases outside the gene matches. The CDR3 coding sequence is TGTGCCAGCAGCTTGTTTCAGGGGGCGTCCCACGAGCAGTACTTC. Translation: CASSLFQGASHEQYF.

This clonotype was counted a few times. J is TRBJ2-7 and V is TRBV6-1; D is perhaps TRBD2 (5 bases). The CDR3 totals 16 residues. The V gene's germline CDR1 is MNHNS and CDR2 SASEGT. V was clipped by 6 bases and J by 5 bases, with 23 bases between them. The CDR3 loop is CASRLGNGGYGDEQYF. The DNA of the CDR3 is TGTGCCAGCAGGCTGGGGAATGGAGGCTACGGGGACGAGCAGTACTTC.

This clonotype was counted many times. The chain uses TRBV12-3 or TRBV12-4 and TRBJ2-7; D not certain. V lost 4 bases to trimming and J lost 1 base, with 8 bases between them. The CDR3 spans 13 residues. CDR3 DNA sequence: TGTGCCAGCAGTTATGGGTATTCCTACGAGCAGTACTTC. This translates into CASSYGYSYEQYF.

The chain has TRBV7-8 and TRBJ2-7; TRBD1 matches 9 bases. The CDR3 totals 15 residues. With V trimmed by 4 bases and J by 2 bases, 6 bases remained unmatched. In germline, CDR1 is SGHVS, CDR2 FQNEAQ. This CDR3 reads CASSSDRGIPYEQYF. Here the CDR3 DNA reads TGTGCCAGCAGCTCGGACAGGGGAATACCCTACGAGCAGTACTTC.

This clonotype was counted only a few times. This chain uses TRBV27 with TRBJ2-5, with a possible D match to TRBD2 (6 bases). Germline V lookup: CDR1 MNHEY, CDR2 SMNVEV (reference sequence). The V end lost 2 bases, the J end lost 4 bases, and 11 bases lay between the germline ends. The CDR3 is made up of 14 amino acids. CDR3 sequence reads: CASSLVRDSETQYF. CDR3 bases: TGTGCCAGCAGTTTAGTCAGGGACTCAGAGACCCAGTACTTC.

This clonotype was seen only a few times. V and J are TRBV20-1 and TRBJ2-1; the D gene is possibly TRBD2 (6 bases). The CDR3 contains 15 residues. Germline-derived CDR1 and CDR2 are DFQATT and SNEGSKA (reference sequence). V shed 6 bases and J shed 6 bases, with 21 bases lying between them. The CDR3 here is CSAPQMGGVLNEQFF. For the CDR3, the DNA is TGCAGTGCACCTCAGATGGGCGGGGTTCTCAATGAGCAGTTCTTC.

This clonotype was picked up a small number of times. This rearrangement joins TRBV12-3 or TRBV12-4 to TRBJ2-4; 10 bases fit TRBD2. V was pared by 3 bases and J by 8 bases, with 28 bases of the junction left unmatched. This CDR3 has 22 amino acids. CDR3 sequence reads: CASSLGAGRLAGEWVRGDIQYF. The CDR3 DNA reads as TGTGCCAGCAGTTTGGGAGCTGGGAGGCTAGCGGGAGAATGGGTCCGGGGGGACATTCAGTACTTC.

This clonotype has a handful of counts. V gene TRBV7-9 combines with J gene TRBJ2-1; 10 bases map to TRBD2. This CDR3 has 17 amino acids. The V and J ends lost 1 base and 5 bases, in that order; junction bases with no gene match: 8. Per the germline V gene, CDR1 is SEHNR and CDR2 is FQNEAQ (reference sequence). The CDR3 region is CASSLVPGLAVHNEQFF. CDR3 sequence (DNA): TGTGCCAGCAGCTTAGTTCCCGGACTAGCGGTTCACAATGAGCAGTTCTTC.

This clonotype was picked up one time. The DNA of the CDR3 is TGTGCCAGCAGTTTCAGGGGATCAGGGCAGCCCCAGCATTTT. As protein: CASSFRGSGQPQHF. The rearrangement uses TRBV6-5 and TRBJ1-5; D is possibly TRBD1 (6 bases). V gave up 4 bases and J gave up 7 bases, with 14 bases separating them. The CDR3 runs to 14 residues. Germline loops: CDR1 MNHEY, CDR2 SVGAGI.

The chain is built from TRBV6-5 and TRBJ1-1; a weak D match, TRBD1 (5 bases). Trimming removed 3 bases at V and 5 bases at J, with 25 bases between. CDR3 length: 18 residues. Germline assignment: CDR1 MNHEY and CDR2 SVGAGI. The CDR3 nucleotides are TGTGCCAGCAGTTATCGAGGAAAAACCCGACGGGGGGGAACTGAAGCTTTCTTT. Translation gives CASSYRGKTRRGGTEAFF.

This clonotype was seen ten or more times. The CDR3 protein is CATTRTSTDTQYF. The DNA of the CDR3 is TGTGCCACCACTCGGACTAGCACAGATACGCAGTATTTT. The genes are TRBV24-1 and TRBJ2-3; possible D gene TRBD2, 5 bases. Per the germline V gene, CDR1 is KGHDR and CDR2 is SFDVKD. CDR3 length equals 13 residues. Trimming shortened V by 8 bases and J by 0 bases, and 8 bases separated the two germline ends.

The DNA for the CDR3 is TGCGCCAGCACGGGACAGGGTGGCTACGAGCAGTACTTC. This codes for CASTGQGGYEQYF. The chain carries TRBV5-1 and TRBJ2-7, with 9 bases matching TRBD1. The ends lost 6 bases at V and 3 bases at J; junction bases unmatched: 4. Germline values: CDR1 SGHRS, CDR2 YFSETQ. The CDR3 extends over 13 amino acids.